This T cell receptor beta chain was found in a study of tumor-infiltrating lymphocytes in primary liver carcinoma (dated by TCRdb to 2016 to 2017). Concerning the study at large: Between November 2015 and early 2016, about 5 patients in China with histopathologically diagnosed primary liver carcinoma had their tumors surgically resected. The tumors of the five patients were staged as T1-T3 N0M0, with maximum diameters ranging from roughly 4.2 to 11 cm. A total of around 35 specimens from 5 patients went through TCRbeta repertoire sequencing, namely 25 tumor regions, 5 adjacent noncancerous liver tissues and 5 peripheral blood samples. For each liver tumor, the study sampled five regions along with adjacent normal tissue and blood, and applied TCRbeta repertoire sequencing, expression microarrays and whole-exome sequencing. Roughly 3.5 to 8 million productive TCRbeta reads were obtained per sample, and no significant difference in read depth was found between tissue types. Reproducibility between technical replicate repertoires was high, with correlation coefficients above 0.95 and mean shared-clone rates about 0.9. Hepatocellular carcinoma (four) or combined HCC and intrahepatic cholangiocarcinoma (one) was present in the five patients, who were three men and two women aged 30 to 69 years.

Blood RNA was extracted from unsorted whole blood with TRIzol reagent; germline DNA came from the DNeasy Blood & Tissue kit. Chronic HBV infection was present in the patients, and the patients were treatment-naive at sampling. Before surgery, about 4 milliliters of peripheral blood were drawn into K2EDTA tubes. About this clonotype itself: What antigen it recognizes has not been identified. No base qualities exist here, and no much larger clone lies one base off it.

Starting from 450 to 500 ng total RNA, TCRbeta-specific cDNA was produced by reverse transcription with a constant-region primer and ProtoScript II reverse transcriptase. Construction of the TCRbeta libraries relied on three nested rounds of multiplex PCR, following a slightly modified ARM-PCR procedure. Multiplex TRBV1-TRBV30 forward primers and a Cbeta reverse primer were used in the first two PCR rounds, each of which was run for approximately 11 cycles. Sample barcodes and Illumina adapters were attached in a final 25-cycle PCR using Deep VentR polymerase. Before sequencing, amplicons of 200-500 bp were gel-purified using a QIAquick gel extraction kit. TCRbeta amplicons were sequenced on an Illumina HiSeq 2500 with 250-bp paired-end reads. Per the authors' processing: To recover full CDR3 sequences, reads were quality-trimmed using Trimmomatic v0.33 and paired reads were then merged using FLASH v1.2.11. V, D and J germline segments were assigned to the rearranged TCRbeta sequences by MiGEC v1.2.1b. Clonotype statistics, along with Shannon-Wiener diversity indices, were calculated using VDJtools v1.0.0. To cut down on sampling bias, every analysis after diversity analysis relied on just the 250 most abundant clonotypes from each sample. In TCRdb, the public reads were trimmed at Q25 with fastp and aligned with MiXCR, with productive beta chains retained. Each CDR3 protein appears once, grouped with its most common genes and DNA. The V and J calls and clone size come from TCRdb's table, not from the authors' own analysis. The sample table records about 310,000 distinct CDR3 sequences; roughly 60% of these occur just once. Clones ranked in the top ten supply approximately 9.4% of the sample.

V lost 3 bases and J lost 15 bases, and the count of bases not matched to a germline gene is 20. CDR1 LGHNA and CDR2 YSLEER are derived from the germline V gene. The CDR3 goes from the cysteine to the phenylalanine over 17 residues. CDR3 DNA only is kept here, 51 bases in frame from base 1. Results the study describes overall, beyond this receptor: Repertoire overlap was higher between tumor regions (mean roughly 35%) than tumor-adjacent (approximately 17%) or tumor-blood (14%) pairs, consistent with antigen-driven expansion. The study included only four to six patients, and the authors note findings should be validated in a larger study. Only the TCR beta chain was sequenced, which likely underestimates true repertoire diversity because unpaired alpha chains were not captured. Compared with blood, tumors had a significantly larger share of the repertoire taken up by the top 250 clones (p = 0.039). Bulk unsorted samples precluded comparing CD4+ and CD8+ T cell repertoires.

Source material: peripheral blood. This sequence uses TRBV4-3 and TRBJ2-3; 11 central nucleotides agree with TRBD2. This TCR derives from a man between 35 and 55 years old with primary liver carcinoma and hepatitis B virus infection. The CDR3 reads CASSQAGTSGRTDMQYF. Read as DNA, the sequence is TGCGCCAGCAGCCAGGCCGGGACTAGCGGTCGCACAGATATGCAATATTTT.